What follows are 9 T cell receptor beta chains derived from one specimen sequenced in a study of cytomegalovirus exposure and HLA in healthy donors (TCRdb year 2017). Libraries were prepared through the immunoSEQ multiplex PCR assay. For the multiplex PCR, a mixture combining 60 forward primers for TCR Vbeta segments and 13 reverse primers for TCR Jbeta segments was used. What TCRdb holds here is the immuneACCESS table cut down to in-frame rearrangements. Part of the clones is not present; checked against another copy, under half of the missing clones reflect an unresolved V gene, and the others are unexplained. Across this sample there are about 120,000 clones, with around three quarters seen only once. The top ten constitute 0.95% to 1.5% of the sample. Material: PBMCs. All receptors derive from a female donor in good health and CMV-seronegative.

A word on this clone: Compared with germline, one end of the junction differs, possibly owing to a read error. This chain uses TRBV7-9 with TRBJ1-4; 7 bases map to TRBD1. CDR1 is SEHNR, CDR2 FQNEAQ, per germline (reference sequence). There are 16 residues in the CDR3. The CDR3 sequence is CSSSLDRVSTNEKLFF. The CDR3 DNA follows: TGTTCCAGCAGTTTAGACAGGGTCTCAACTAATGAAAAACTGTTTTTT.

This clone was recorded a few times. The chain joins TRBV5-1 to TRBJ1-1, with TRBD1 as a possible D gene (6 bases). This CDR3 spans 13 amino acids. Per the germline V gene, CDR1 is SGHRS and CDR2 is YFSETQ. Trimming left V 2 bases short and J 7 bases short, with 12 bases between. The CDR3: CASSFNLQGEAFF. DNA for the CDR3: TGCGCCAGCAGCTTTAATCTACAGGGTGAAGCTTTCTTT.

This clone turned up a few times. V gene TRBV6-4 combines with J gene TRBJ1-2, with D tentatively TRBD1 (6 bases). The V end lost 2 bases, the J end lost 2 bases, and 15 bases lay between the germline ends. The CDR3 covers 16 residues. Germline V gene sequence: CDR1 MRHNA, CDR2 SNTAGT. The CDR3 is CASSDTRTESNYGYTF. The CDR3 bases are TGTGCCAGCAGTGACACCCGGACAGAATCCAACTATGGCTACACCTTC.

This clone was seen only a few times. This chain joins TRBV5-1 and TRBJ2-2; 15 nucleotides agree with TRBD2. The germline gives CDR1 SGHRS, CDR2 YFSETQ. The CDR3 covers 20 residues. Trimming at V came to 3 bases and at J to 2 bases, leaving 11 bases not matched to a gene. CDR3 sequence: CASSWTSGGVLGANTGELFF. The CDR3 DNA sequence: TGCGCCAGCAGCTGGACTAGCGGGGGGGTTTTGGGGGCCAACACCGGGGAGCTGTTTTTT.

This rearrangement joins TRBV10-1 to TRBJ1-5; 9 nucleotides align to TRBD1. Losses at the gene ends were 7 bases for V and 0 bases for J; bases not matched to a gene: 1. The CDR3 totals 14 residues. CDR1 WNHNN and CDR2 SYGVQD come from the germline V gene (reference sequence). CDR3 residues: CASKTGGSNQPQHF. DNA for the CDR3: TGCGCCAGCAAGACAGGGGGTAGCAATCAGCCCCAGCATTTT.

The chain combines TRBV19 with TRBJ1-5, with 9 bases that match TRBD1. V lost 3 bases and J lost 1; bases outside the gene matches: 4. The germline gives CDR1 LNHDA, CDR2 SQIVND (reference sequence). The CDR3 is 16 amino acids. The CDR3 spells CASSMRGQGSNQPQHF. In DNA, the CDR3 is TGTGCCAGTAGTATGCGGGGACAGGGCAGCAATCAGCCCCAGCATTTT.

The chain couples TRBV19 to TRBJ2-2, with TRBD2 identical over 11 bases. This CDR3 is built from 17 residues. Germline V gene lookup returns CDR1 LNHDA and CDR2 SQIVND (reference sequence). Unmatched junction bases numbered 6, after V lost 5 bases and J lost 1 base. CDR3 sequence reads: CASSHSGTSGNTGELFF. As DNA, the CDR3 is TGTGCCAGTAGTCATTCCGGGACTAGCGGGAACACCGGGGAGCTGTTTTTT.

This chain uses TRBV18 with TRBJ1-4; perhaps TRBD1 as D (6 bases). The CDR3 is 14 residues long. CDR1 is KGHSH, CDR2 LQKENI, per germline. Between the trimmed V and J ends, which lost 3 bases and 3 bases, there was a span of 8 bases. CDR3 DNA: TGTGCCAGCTCACCGACAGGTGCTAATGAAAAACTGTTTTTT. Its protein is CASSPTGANEKLFF.

The V gene is TRBV5-5, the J gene TRBJ2-7, with TRBD2 identical over 8 bases. V was pared by 4 bases and J by 6 bases, with 12 bases of the junction left unmatched. This CDR3 contains 15 residues. Per germline, CDR1 SGHKS and CDR2 YYEKEE (reference sequence). CDR3 nucleotides: TGTGCCAGCAGCGGACTAGCAACGGGGGGGTCCGAGCAGTACTTC. It specifies CASSGLATGGSEQYF.